These 30 T cell receptor beta chains were sequenced from one sample in a study of beta chain features in type 1 diabetes. Expressed TCRB transcripts were sequenced because the entire RNA isolate underwent reverse transcription. Clones were sequenced by immunoSEQ multiplex PCR, and TCRdb holds only the in-frame ones, with some missing. Of 500,000 to 800,000 clones listed, roughly 12% are singletons. Their cognate antigens are unknown. Study-wide points: All four CD4+ subsets from Type 1 diabetes patients carried moderately but significantly shorter TCRB CDR3s.

The sequencing input was naive CD4+ T cells from blood. Every receptor here comes from a man younger than 45 with type 1 diabetes.

The sample holds a few counts of this clone. The chain carries TRBV9 and TRBJ2-1; 14 bases align to TRBD2. The trim removed 2 bases at V and 3 bases at J, leaving 7 bases unmatched. Germline assignment: CDR1 SGDLS and CDR2 YYNGEE. This CDR3 spans 18 amino acids. The CDR3 here is CASSVLGTSGGLYNEQFF. The CDR3 DNA sequence: TGTGCCAGCAGCGTCCTTGGGACTAGCGGGGGCCTCTACAATGAGCAGTTCTTC.

In nucleotides, the CDR3 is TGTGCCAGCAGCGATCGGACAAGCAATCAGCCCCAGCATTTT. Residues: CASSDRTSNQPQHF. The J gene is TRBJ1-5, the V gene TRBV7-2, with D perhaps TRBD1 (5 bases). In germline, CDR1 is SGHTA, CDR2 FQGNSA. The CDR3 totals 14 residues. V gave up 5 bases and J gave up 1 base, with 9 bases separating them.

The V call is TRBV29-1, the J call TRBJ1-1; 7 bases map to TRBD1. Germline V gene lookup returns CDR1 SQVTM and CDR2 ANQGSEA. CDR3 size: 13 residues. With V trimmed by 7 bases and J by 0 bases, 5 bases remained unmatched. CDR3 in DNA: TGCAGCGCCTCGGGACAGCTGAACACTGAAGCTTTCTTT. Encoded protein: CSASGQLNTEAFF.

CDR3 DNA: TGCGCCAGCAGCTTGGAATTCGGCAGGGGCTACGAGCAGTACTTC. It is translated as CASSLEFGRGYEQYF. V is TRBV5-1 and J is TRBJ2-7; a possible D gene is TRBD1 (6 bases). The CDR3 has 15 residues. V gave up 0 bases and J gave up 3 bases, with 13 bases separating them. CDR1 and CDR2 from the germline V gene are SGHRS and YFSETQ.

The chain recombines TRBV2 with TRBJ2-1, with D possibly TRBD1 on 5 matching bases. V gave up 5 bases and J gave up 0 bases, with 11 bases separating them. Germline V CDR1 and CDR2: SNHLY, FYNNEI. The CDR3 loop spans 15 amino acids. The CDR3 nucleotides read TGTGCCAGCAGTCCCAGGGTGGGCTCCTACAATGAGCAGTTCTTC. It encodes CASSPRVGSYNEQFF.

This sequence joins TRBV4-3 and TRBJ1-4, with D unclear. V was cut by 4 bases and J by 6 bases, with 18 bases left in between. Germline V gene sequence: CDR1 LGHNA, CDR2 YSLEER. This CDR3 is 16 amino acids long. The CDR3 here is CASSPEAPPADEKLFF. For the CDR3, the DNA is TGCGCCAGCAGCCCCGAAGCCCCCCCGGCAGATGAAAAACTGTTTTTT.

The V gene is TRBV6-6, the J gene TRBJ2-7; D uncertain. Trimming left V 4 bases short and J 0 bases short, with 10 bases between. Germline V CDR1 and CDR2: MNHNY, SVGAGI (reference sequence). The CDR3 runs to 14 residues. The CDR3, as DNA: TGTGCCAGCAGTTTCCTTGACCTCTCCTACGAGCAGTACTTC. Translating it yields CASSFLDLSYEQYF.

The chain uses TRBV4-2 and TRBJ2-1, with no clear D. Germline CDR1 and CDR2: LGHNA and YNFKEQ. The CDR3 extends over 13 amino acids. Trimming removed 2 bases from V and 4 bases from J, with 6 bases in between. For the CDR3, the DNA is TGTGCCAGCAGCCAATCCACTTACAATGAGCAGTTCTTC. Encoded protein: CASSQSTYNEQFF.

The chain employs TRBV29-1 and TRBJ1-4, with unresolved D. Trimming took off 4 bases at V and 5 bases at J, with 14 bases between the two ends. Germline CDR1 is SQVTM and CDR2 is ANQGSEA. The CDR3 covers 14 residues. CDR3 nucleotide sequence: TGCAGCGTTGTAATCGGGGATCAAAATGAAAAACTGTTTTTT. Its translation is CSVVIGDQNEKLFF.

This clone was picked up a small number of times. This sequence joins TRBV27 and TRBJ2-1, with TRBD1 identical over 7 bases. The V and J ends lost 9 bases and 3 bases, in that order; junction bases with no gene match: 11. Germline loops: CDR1 MNHEY, CDR2 SMNVEV (reference sequence). The CDR3 sequence is 15 residues long. The CDR3 here is CARPRQGLFYNEQFF. The CDR3 nucleotides are TGTGCCAGGCCGCGACAGGGCCTATTCTACAATGAGCAGTTCTTC.

This clone was seen a handful of times. This CDR3 reads CAWSGGQFQETQYF. In nucleotides, the CDR3 is TGTGCCTGGAGTGGTGGACAGTTCCAAGAGACCCAGTACTTC. This sequence joins TRBV30 and TRBJ2-5, with D perhaps matching TRBD1 (6 bases). The V end was cut by 1 base, the J end by 1 base, with 10 bases between. This CDR3 is built from 14 residues. Germline CDR1 GTSNPN, CDR2 SVGIG (reference sequence).

CDR3 residues: CASRRGGASYGYTF. In nucleotides, the CDR3 is TGTGCCAGCAGACGAGGGGGCGCTAGCTATGGCTACACCTTC. This rearrangement joins TRBV28 to TRBJ1-2, with 7 bases that match TRBD1. The CDR3 runs to 14 residues. The germline V gene has CDR1 MDHEN and CDR2 SYDVKM. Trimming took 6 bases from V and 4 from J; bases not matched to a gene: 8.

V is TRBV7-2 and J is TRBJ1-2, with unresolved D. From germline, CDR1 is SGHTA and CDR2 FQGNSA. The CDR3 totals 11 residues. Trimming removed 5 bases from V and 3 bases from J, with 4 bases in between. CDR3 sequence reads: CASSQDYGYTF. The CDR3 DNA sequence: TGTGCCAGCAGCCAAGACTATGGCTACACCTTC.

This clone was recorded many times. The chain links TRBV28 to TRBJ2-1; D gene unclear. Germline V lookup: CDR1 MDHEN, CDR2 SYDVKM. Trimming took off 5 bases at V and 9 bases at J, with 8 bases between the two ends. The CDR3 is 11 residues long. CDR3: CASSRPREQFF. For the CDR3, the DNA is TGTGCCAGCAGTCGTCCCCGTGAGCAGTTCTTC.

The genes are TRBV6-6 and TRBJ1-2, with D unresolved. Germline loops: CDR1 MNHNY, CDR2 SVGAGI (reference sequence). V was pared by 4 bases and J by 8 bases, with 5 bases between. The CDR3 is 10 amino acids. CDR3 protein: CASSSGGYTF. CDR3 bases: TGTGCCAGCAGTTCTGGGGGCTACACCTTC.

V gene TRBV11-1 combines with J gene TRBJ2-1; D not certain. CDR1 SGHAT and CDR2 FQDESV come from the germline V gene (reference sequence). Between the trimmed V and J ends, which lost 2 bases and 0 bases, there was a span of 14 bases. This CDR3 spans 17 amino acids. CDR3 DNA: TGTGCCAGCAGCTTATTGGGTGCCGCGAGCTCCTACAATGAGCAGTTCTTC. Translated, it gives CASSLLGAASSYNEQFF. The whole variable domain, remainder taken from reference TRBV11-1 and TRBJ2-1, is EAEVAQSPRYKITEKSQAVAFWCDPISGHATLYWYRQILGQGPELLVQFQDESVVDDSQLPKDRFSAERLKGVDSTLKIQPAELGDSAMYLCASSLLGAASSYNEQFFGPGTRLTVL.

This chain uses TRBV11-3 with TRBJ1-1; a weak D match, TRBD1 (6 bases). The CDR3 is 14 amino acids. With 8 bases removed from V and 1 base from J, the gap between germline ends came to 14 bases. Germline CDR1 SGHNT, CDR2 YENEEA. CDR3 sequence (DNA): TGTGCCAGCGCGGAACGGGACAAGAACACTGAAGCTTTCTTT. As protein: CASAERDKNTEAFF.

This clone was observed a few times. The chain joins TRBV30 to TRBJ2-7, with TRBD2 identical over 10 bases. Germline lookup yields CDR1 GTSNPN and CDR2 SVGIG (reference sequence). Losses at the gene ends were 2 bases for V and 6 bases for J; bases not matched to a gene: 10. There are 15 residues in the CDR3. CDR3 DNA sequence: TGTGCCTGGAGTCTTGCAGCGGGGGGGATTGGCGAGCAGTACTTC. It codes for CAWSLAAGGIGEQYF.

This clone was counted a few times. The chain links TRBV28 to TRBJ1-5, with 9 bases fitting TRBD1. The CDR3 is made up of 16 amino acids. Germline V gene sequence: CDR1 MDHEN, CDR2 SYDVKM. J was trimmed by 7 bases and V by 5 bases; bases with no gene match: 12. The CDR3 DNA reads TGTGCCAGCAGTACCACCGGGACAGGGTTCCGGCAGCCCCAGCATTTT. It specifies CASSTTGTGFRQPQHF.

The rearrangement links TRBV19 to TRBJ1-2; perhaps TRBD1 as D (6 bases). Trimming removed 10 bases from V and 3 bases from J, with 15 bases in between. This CDR3 contains 13 residues. The germline V gene encodes CDR1 LNHDA and CDR2 SQIVND (reference sequence). Here the CDR3 reads CATQGQSDYGYTF. In nucleotides, the CDR3 is TGTGCCACTCAGGGGCAGTCGGACTATGGCTACACCTTC.

V and J are TRBV7-8 and TRBJ2-5, with TRBD1 matching 10 bases. Per germline, CDR1 SGHVS and CDR2 FQNEAQ. Trimming cost V 5 bases and J 4 bases; bases outside gene matches: 4. The CDR3 covers 14 residues. In nucleotides, the CDR3 is TGTGCCAGCAGCCCAAGGACAGGGGGAGAGACCCAGTACTTC. Its translation is CASSPRTGGETQYF.

The chain couples TRBV18 to TRBJ2-5; TRBD2 is a possible D gene (6 bases). V was trimmed by 3 bases and J by 7 bases, leaving 18 bases between them. CDR3 length: 15 amino acids. Germline CDR1 reads KGHSH; CDR2 reads LQKENI. The CDR3: CASSPMEGSTGTQYF. CDR3 bases: TGTGCCAGCTCACCTATGGAGGGGTCCACAGGGACCCAGTACTTC.

V usage is TRBV6-1 and J usage is TRBJ1-2; D is ambiguous. Germline assignment: CDR1 MNHNS and CDR2 SASEGT. This CDR3 region has 15 residues. The germline V and J ends were trimmed by 3 bases and 2 bases, with 13 bases remaining between them. The CDR3 DNA is TGTGCCAGCAGTGATATCACAGTCGGAAACTATGGCTACACCTTC. This sequence encodes CASSDITVGNYGYTF.

J is TRBJ1-2 and V is TRBV9; unclear D gene. V was cut by 4 bases and J by 5 bases, with 9 bases left in between. The CDR3 contains 12 residues. Germline CDR1 reads SGDLS; CDR2 reads YYNGEE. This chain's CDR3 is CASSIPTYGYTF. In nucleotides, the CDR3 is TGTGCCAGCAGCATCCCGACGTATGGCTACACCTTC.

There are a few counts of this clone. The gene calls are TRBV6-6 and TRBJ2-4, with TRBD2 matching 11 bases. J was trimmed by 7 bases and V by 6 bases; bases with no gene match: 5. The germline V gene encodes CDR1 MNHNY and CDR2 SVGAGI (reference sequence). The CDR3 sequence is 14 residues long. The DNA for the CDR3 is TGTGCCAGCAGGCCTAGCGGGGGGAAGAACATTCAGTACTTC. Protein: CASRPSGGKNIQYF.

This clone was counted only a few times. The gene calls are TRBV27 and TRBJ2-1; D is possibly TRBD1 (6 bases). The V end lost 6 bases, the J end lost 2 bases, and 14 bases lay between the germline ends. The CDR3 sequence is 15 residues long. CDR1 and CDR2 from the germline V gene are MNHEY and SMNVEV (reference sequence). The CDR3 nucleotides read TGTGCCAGCAGCCGTCGGACAGAACCCTACAATGAGCAGTTCTTC. The encoded protein is CASSRRTEPYNEQFF.

This clone was seen more than once but under ten times. The chain has TRBV27 and TRBJ1-5; the match to TRBD1 covers 8 bases. The length of the CDR3 is 15 residues. Trimming took 6 bases from V and 6 from J; bases not matched to a gene: 10. Germline CDR1 reads MNHEY; CDR2 reads SMNVEV (reference sequence). This CDR3 reads CASRKTGEGGQPQHF. The CDR3 nucleotides read TGTGCCAGCAGGAAGACAGGGGAAGGAGGTCAGCCCCAGCATTTT.

This clone was detected a few times. The chain employs TRBV30 and TRBJ1-5; D remains unclear. From germline, CDR1 is GTSNPN and CDR2 SVGIG (reference sequence). This CDR3 contains 15 residues. Trimming removed 5 bases from V and 0 bases from J, with 14 bases in between. CDR3 loop: CAWESGPYSNQPQHF. CDR3 DNA sequence: TGTGCCTGGGAGTCAGGACCTTATAGCAATCAGCCCCAGCATTTT.

The table lists this clone with a few counts. The chain joins TRBV2 to TRBJ2-1; D ambiguous. This CDR3 is 13 amino acids long. CDR1 is SNHLY and CDR2 is FYNNEI in the germline V gene. Trimming removed 4 bases at V and 4 bases at J, with 8 bases between. The CDR3: CASSGEQYNEQFF. The CDR3 nucleotides read TGTGCCAGCAGTGGGGAACAGTACAATGAGCAGTTCTTC. The full variable domain, completed using reference TRBV2 and TRBJ2-1, is EPEVTQTPSHQVTQMGQEVILRCVPISNHLYFYWYRQILGQKVEFLVSFYNNEISEKSEIFDDQFSVERPDGSNFTLKIRSTKLEDSAMYFCASSGEQYNEQFFGPGTRLTVL.

The sample holds a few counts of this clone. The J gene is TRBJ2-7, the V gene TRBV7-9; 9 nucleotides agree with TRBD2. There are 17 residues in the CDR3. The V gene end was trimmed by 5 bases and the J gene end by 5 bases; junction bases not matched to a gene: 16. Germline V gene data show CDR1 as SEHNR and CDR2 as FQNEAQ (reference sequence). The DNA of the CDR3 is TGTGCCAGCAGCCCAGGGCTGGTGGCTAGCGGGGTCAACGAGCAGTACTTC. This encodes CASSPGLVASGVNEQYF. Looking up the rest from reference TRBV7-9 and TRBJ2-7 gives the full variable domain: DTGVSQNPRHKITKRGQNVTFRCDPISEHNRLYWYRQTLGQGPEFLTYFQNEAQLEKSRLLSDRFSAERPKGSFSTLEIQRTEQGDSAMYLCASSPGLVASGVNEQYFGPGTRLTVT.